Detailed here is one T cell receptor beta chain. The data derive from a study of CD8 T cells in Susac syndrome. The germline V gene has CDR1 SQVTM and CDR2 ANQGSEA. This CDR3 region has 15 residues. The V and J ends lost 2 bases and 4 bases respectively, with 15 bases between them. Random hexamers were used to reverse transcribe the RNA input (roughly 0.5 to 1 ug). TCRdb ran MiXCR on the immunoSEQ multiplex PCR reads and lists one entry per CDR3 protein. This sample has roughly 160,000 distinct CDR3 sequences; approximately 94% occur once, and the top ten carry around 0.13%. The clonotype was recovered from a human donor with Susac syndrome. The sample was CD4+ T cells from PBMCs. V gene TRBV29-1 combines with J gene TRBJ2-1, with D hard to call. CDR3 sequence reads: CSVELGTVLYNEQFF. As DNA, the CDR3 is TGCAGCGTTGAATTAGGTACGGTCCTTTACAATGAGCAGTTCTTC.